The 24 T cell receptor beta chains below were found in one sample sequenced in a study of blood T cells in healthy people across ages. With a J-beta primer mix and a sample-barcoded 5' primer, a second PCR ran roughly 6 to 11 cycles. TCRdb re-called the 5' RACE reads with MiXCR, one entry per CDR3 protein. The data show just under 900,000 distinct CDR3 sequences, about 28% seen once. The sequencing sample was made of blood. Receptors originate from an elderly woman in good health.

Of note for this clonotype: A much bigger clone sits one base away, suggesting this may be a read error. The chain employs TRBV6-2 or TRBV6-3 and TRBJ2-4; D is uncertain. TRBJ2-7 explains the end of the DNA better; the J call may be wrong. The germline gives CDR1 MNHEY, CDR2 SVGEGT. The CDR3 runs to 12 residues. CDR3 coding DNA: TGTGCCAGCAGTTACTGGACGCACGAGCAGTACTTC. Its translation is CASSYWTHEQYF.

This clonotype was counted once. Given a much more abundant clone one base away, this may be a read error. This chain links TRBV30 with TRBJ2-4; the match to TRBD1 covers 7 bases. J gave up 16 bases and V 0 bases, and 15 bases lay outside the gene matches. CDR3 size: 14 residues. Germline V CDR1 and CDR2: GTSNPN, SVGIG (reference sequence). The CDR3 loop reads CAWSVGRGRHEHYF. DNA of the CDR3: TGTGCCTGGAGTGTAGGAAGGGGGCGCCACGAGCATTACTTC. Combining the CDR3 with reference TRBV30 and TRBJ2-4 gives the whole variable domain SQTIHQWPATLVQPVGSPLSLECTVEGTSNPNLYWYRQAAGRGLQLLFYSVGIGQISSEVPQNLSASRPQDRQFILSSKKLLLSDSGFYLCAWSVGRGRHEHYFGAGTRLSVL.

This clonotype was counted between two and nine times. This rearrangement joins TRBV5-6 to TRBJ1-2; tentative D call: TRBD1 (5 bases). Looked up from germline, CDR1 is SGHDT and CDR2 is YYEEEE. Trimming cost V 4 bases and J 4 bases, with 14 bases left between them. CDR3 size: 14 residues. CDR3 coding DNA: TGTGCCAGCAGCACCCGACAGCTTCCCTATGGCTACACCTTC. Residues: CASSTRQLPYGYTF.

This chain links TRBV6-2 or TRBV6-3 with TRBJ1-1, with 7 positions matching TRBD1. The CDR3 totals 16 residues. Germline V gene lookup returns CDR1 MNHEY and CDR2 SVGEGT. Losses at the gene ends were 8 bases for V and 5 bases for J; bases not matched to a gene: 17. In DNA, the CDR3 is TGTGCCAGCCTCGTCAAGCCGACAGGGATTATAACTGAAGCTTTCTTT. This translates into CASLVKPTGIITEAFF.

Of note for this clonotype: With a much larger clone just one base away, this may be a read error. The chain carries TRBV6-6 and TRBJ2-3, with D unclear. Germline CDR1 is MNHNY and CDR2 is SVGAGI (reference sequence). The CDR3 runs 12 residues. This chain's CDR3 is CAGSPGRSTQYF. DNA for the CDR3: TGTGCCGGCAGCCCCGGAAGATCTACGCAGTATTTT.

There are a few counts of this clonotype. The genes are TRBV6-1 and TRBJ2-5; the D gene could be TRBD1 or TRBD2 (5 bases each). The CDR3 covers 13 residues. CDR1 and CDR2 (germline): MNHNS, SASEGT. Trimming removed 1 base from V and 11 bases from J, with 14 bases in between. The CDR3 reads CASSEGPLGRQYF. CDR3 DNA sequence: TGTGCCAGCAGTGAAGGCCCCCTGGGACGGCAGTACTTC.

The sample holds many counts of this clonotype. The CDR3 nucleotides are TGTGCCAGCAGCCAAGACAGGGGAGATACGCAGTATTTT. This gives the protein CASSQDRGDTQYF. The genes are TRBV3-1 and TRBJ2-3; the D gene is possibly TRBD1 (6 bases). The germline gives CDR1 LGHDT, CDR2 YNNKEL (reference sequence). With 0 bases removed from V and 5 bases from J, the gap between germline ends came to 6 bases. The CDR3 is 13 amino acids.

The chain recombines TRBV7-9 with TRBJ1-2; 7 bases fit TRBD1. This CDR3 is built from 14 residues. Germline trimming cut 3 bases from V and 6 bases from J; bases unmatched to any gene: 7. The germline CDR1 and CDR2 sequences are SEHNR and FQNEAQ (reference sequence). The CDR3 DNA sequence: TGTGCCAGCAGCTTCTTAACAGGGGAGGATGGCTACACCTTC. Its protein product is CASSFLTGEDGYTF.

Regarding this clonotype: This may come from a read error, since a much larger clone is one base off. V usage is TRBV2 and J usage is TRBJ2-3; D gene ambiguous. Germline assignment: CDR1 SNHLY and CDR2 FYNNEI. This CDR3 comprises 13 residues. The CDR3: CAGSAERTDTQYF. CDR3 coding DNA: TGTGCCGGCAGTGCGGAGCGCACAGATACGCAGTATTTT.

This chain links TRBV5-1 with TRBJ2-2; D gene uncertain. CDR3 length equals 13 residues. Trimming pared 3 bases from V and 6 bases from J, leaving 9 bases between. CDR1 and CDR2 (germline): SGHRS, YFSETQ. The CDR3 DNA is TGCGCCAGCAGCTCGATCCTTTCCGGGGAGCTGTTTTTT. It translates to CASSSILSGELFF.

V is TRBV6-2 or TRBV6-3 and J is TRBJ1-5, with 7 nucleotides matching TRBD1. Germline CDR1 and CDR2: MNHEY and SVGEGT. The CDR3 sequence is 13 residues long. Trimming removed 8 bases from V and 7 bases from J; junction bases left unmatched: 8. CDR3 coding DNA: TGTGCCAGCGGTTCCAGGGGGTGGCAGCCCCAGCATTTT. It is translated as CASGSRGWQPQHF.

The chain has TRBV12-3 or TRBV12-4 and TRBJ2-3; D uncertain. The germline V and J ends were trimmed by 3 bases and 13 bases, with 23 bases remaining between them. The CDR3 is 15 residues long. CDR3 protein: CASSFVGSRADAEYF. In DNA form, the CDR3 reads TGTGCCAGCAGTTTTGTGGGCTCGAGAGCAGATGCGGAGTATTTT.

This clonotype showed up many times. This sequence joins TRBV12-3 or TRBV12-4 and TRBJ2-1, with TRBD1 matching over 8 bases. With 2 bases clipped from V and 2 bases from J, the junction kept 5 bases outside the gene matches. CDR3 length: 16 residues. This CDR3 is CASSLQGRGPYNEQFF. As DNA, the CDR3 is TGTGCCAGCAGTTTACAGGGCAGGGGGCCCTACAATGAGCAGTTCTTC.

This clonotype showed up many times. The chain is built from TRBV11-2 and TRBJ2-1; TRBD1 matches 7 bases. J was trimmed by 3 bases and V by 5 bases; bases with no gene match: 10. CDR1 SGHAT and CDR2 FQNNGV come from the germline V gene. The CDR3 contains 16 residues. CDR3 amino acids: CASSQTGTVFYNEQFF. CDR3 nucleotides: TGTGCCAGCAGCCAGACCGGGACAGTATTCTACAATGAGCAGTTCTTC. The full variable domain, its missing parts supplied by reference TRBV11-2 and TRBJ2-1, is EAGVAQSPRYKIIEKRQSVAFWCNPISGHATLYWYQQILGQGPKLLIQFQNNGVVDDSQLPKDRFSAERLKGVDSTLKIQPAKLEDSAVYLCASSQTGTVFYNEQFFGPGTRLTVL.

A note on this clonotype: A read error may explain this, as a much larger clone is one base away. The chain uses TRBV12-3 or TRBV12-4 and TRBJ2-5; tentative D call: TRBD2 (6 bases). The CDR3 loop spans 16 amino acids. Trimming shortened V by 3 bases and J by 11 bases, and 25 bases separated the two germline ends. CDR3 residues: CASSFVAGNPSDEQYF. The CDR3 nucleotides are TGTGCCAGCAGTTTCGTTGCGGGGAATCCCTCCGATGAGCAGTACTTC.

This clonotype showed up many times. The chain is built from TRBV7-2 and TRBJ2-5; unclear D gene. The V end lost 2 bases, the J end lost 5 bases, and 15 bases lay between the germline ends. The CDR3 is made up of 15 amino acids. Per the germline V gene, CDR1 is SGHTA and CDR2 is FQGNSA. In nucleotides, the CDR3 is TGTGCCAGCAGCTTATTGCTAGTCCCCTCCGAGACCCAGTACTTC. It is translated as CASSLLLVPSETQYF.

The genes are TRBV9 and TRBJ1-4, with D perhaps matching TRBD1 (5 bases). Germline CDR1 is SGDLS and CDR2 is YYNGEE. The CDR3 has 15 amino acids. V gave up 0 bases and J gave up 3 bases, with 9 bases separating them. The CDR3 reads CASSVEAGANEKLFF. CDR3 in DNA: TGTGCCAGCAGCGTAGAGGCGGGGGCTAATGAAAAACTGTTTTTT.

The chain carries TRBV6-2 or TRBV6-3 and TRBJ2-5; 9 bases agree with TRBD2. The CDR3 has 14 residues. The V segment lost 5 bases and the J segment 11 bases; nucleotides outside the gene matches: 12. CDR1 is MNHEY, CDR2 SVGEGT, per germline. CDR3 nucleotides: TGTGCCAGCAGTCCGGGACTAGCATACCATGAGCAGTACTTC. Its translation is CASSPGLAYHEQYF.

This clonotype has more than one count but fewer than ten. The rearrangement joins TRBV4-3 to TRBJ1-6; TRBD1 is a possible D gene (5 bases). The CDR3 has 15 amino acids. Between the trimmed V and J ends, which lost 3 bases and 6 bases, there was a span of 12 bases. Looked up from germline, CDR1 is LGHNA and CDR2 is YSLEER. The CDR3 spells CASSHTVGGNSPLHF. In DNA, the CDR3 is TGCGCCAGCAGCCATACAGTGGGGGGTAATTCACCCCTCCACTTT.

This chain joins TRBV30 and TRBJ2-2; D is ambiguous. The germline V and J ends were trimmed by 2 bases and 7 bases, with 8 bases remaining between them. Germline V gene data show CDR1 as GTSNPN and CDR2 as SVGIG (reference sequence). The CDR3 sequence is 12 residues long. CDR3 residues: CAWSRGRGELFF. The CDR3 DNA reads TGTGCCTGGAGTCGTGGGCGCGGGGAGCTGTTTTTT. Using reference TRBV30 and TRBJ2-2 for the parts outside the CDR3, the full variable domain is SQTIHQWPATLVQPVGSPLSLECTVEGTSNPNLYWYRQAAGRGLQLLFYSVGIGQISSEVPQNLSASRPQDRQFILSSKKLLLSDSGFYLCAWSRGRGELFFGEGSRLTVL.

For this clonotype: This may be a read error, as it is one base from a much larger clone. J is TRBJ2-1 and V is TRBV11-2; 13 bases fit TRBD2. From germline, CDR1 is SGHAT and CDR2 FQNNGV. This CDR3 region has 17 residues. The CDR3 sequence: CASSLLLAGGPYNEQIF. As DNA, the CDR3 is TGTGCCAGCAGCCTCCTACTAGCGGGGGGGCCCTACAATGAGCAGATCTTC.

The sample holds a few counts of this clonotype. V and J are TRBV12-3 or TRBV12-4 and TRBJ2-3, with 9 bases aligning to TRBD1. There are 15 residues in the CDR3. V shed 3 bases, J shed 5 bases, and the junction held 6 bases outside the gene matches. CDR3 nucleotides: TGTGCCAGCAGTTTGAACAGGGGGCGCATAGATACGCAGTATTTT. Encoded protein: CASSLNRGRIDTQYF.

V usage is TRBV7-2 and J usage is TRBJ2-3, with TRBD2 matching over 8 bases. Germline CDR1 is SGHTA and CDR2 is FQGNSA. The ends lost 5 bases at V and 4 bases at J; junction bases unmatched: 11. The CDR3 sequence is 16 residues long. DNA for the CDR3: TGTGCCAGCAGCCGGCTTCGGGGGGGCAATCCAGATACGCAGTATTTT. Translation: CASSRLRGGNPDTQYF. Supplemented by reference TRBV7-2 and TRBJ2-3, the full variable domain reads GAGVSQSPSNKVTEKGKDVELRCDPISGHTALYWYRQSLGQGLEFLIYFQGNSAPDKSGLPSDRFSAERTGGSVSTLTIQRTQQEDSAVYLCASSRLRGGNPDTQYFGPGTRLTVL.

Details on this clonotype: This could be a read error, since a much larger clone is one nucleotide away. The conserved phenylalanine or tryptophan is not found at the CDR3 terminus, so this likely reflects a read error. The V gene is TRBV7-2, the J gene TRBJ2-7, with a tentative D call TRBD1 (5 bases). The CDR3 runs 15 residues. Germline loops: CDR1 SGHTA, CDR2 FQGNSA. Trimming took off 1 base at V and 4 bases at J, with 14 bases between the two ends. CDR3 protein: CASSLEGRVLYEQYS. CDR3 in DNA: TGTGCCAGCAGCTTAGAAGGCAGGGTTCTTTACGAGCAGTACTCC.